A selection of T cell receptor beta chains follows, all from one sample in a study of neurological immune-mediated disorders. TCRdb reanalysed the 5' RACE reads using MiXCR and keeps one entry per CDR3 protein. The sample lists under 60,000 distinct CDR3 sequences; roughly 17% were seen once. The sample comprised PBMCs. Receptors were obtained from a man aged 55 to 70 in good health. The CDR3 runs from the conserved cysteine through the conserved F or W. D genes are given only for firm matches. Clone size is stated in some rows and not others, as once, few, many or a class when expanded.

TRBV7-2	many	-	TRBJ2-3	TGTGCCAGCAGCTTAAGGGGAGAGAATACGCAGTATTTT	CASSLRGENTQYF
TRBV30	few	-	TRBJ1-1	TGTGCCTGGAGTGGGCCGGGAGCCCAAGCTTTCTTT	CAWSGPGAQAFF
TRBV27	many	-	TRBJ2-5	TGTGCCAGCAGTTTATCACCAGCGCGCCAAGAGACCCAGTACTTC	CASSLSPARQETQYF
TRBV7-2	many	-	TRBJ1-4	TGTGCCAGCAGCTTATGGGGGGGCCGGGGTGAAAAACTGTTTTTT	CASSLWGGRGEKLFF
TRBV20-1	many	-	TRBJ2-3	TGCAGTGCGGGTGGCGGGATTCTGATCACAGATACGCAGTATTTT	CSAGGGILITDTQYF
TRBV20-1	many	-	TRBJ1-1	TGCAGTACCGGTCTGGGAGGAATCACTGAAGCTTTCTTT	CSTGLGGITEAFF
TRBV20-1	many	-	TRBJ2-3	TGCAGTGCTACTAGCGCTAGCACAGATACGCAGTATTTT	CSATSASTDTQYF
TRBV6-2/TRBV6-3	many	-	TRBJ2-5	TGTGCCAGCAGGGCGGACGGATCAGAGTACTTC	CASRADGSEYF
TRBV19	many	-	TRBJ2-6	TGTGCCAGTAGTATTGGAGGGTCTGGGGCCAACGTCCTGACTTTC	CASSIGGSGANVLTF
TRBV15	once	-	TRBJ2-7	TGTGCCACCAGCAGAGATCCCCAGGGGACCTACGAGCAGTACTTC	CATSRDPQGTYEQYF
TRBV7-6	-	TRBD2	TRBJ2-3	TGTGCCAGCAGCGCGGGACTAGCGGGGACTCATACGCAGTATTTT	CASSAGLAGTHTQYF